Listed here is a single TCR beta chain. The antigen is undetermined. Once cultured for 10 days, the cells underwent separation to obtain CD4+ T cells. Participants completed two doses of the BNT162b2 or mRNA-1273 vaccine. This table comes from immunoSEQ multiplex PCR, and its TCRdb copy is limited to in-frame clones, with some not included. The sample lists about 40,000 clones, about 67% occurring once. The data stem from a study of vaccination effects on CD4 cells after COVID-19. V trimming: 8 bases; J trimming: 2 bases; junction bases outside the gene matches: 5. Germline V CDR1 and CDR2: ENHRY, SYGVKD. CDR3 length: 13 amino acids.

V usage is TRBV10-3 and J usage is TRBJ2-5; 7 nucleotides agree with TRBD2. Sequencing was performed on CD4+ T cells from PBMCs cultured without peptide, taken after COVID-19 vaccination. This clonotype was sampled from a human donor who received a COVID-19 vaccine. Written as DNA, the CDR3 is TGTGCCATCCGGTCAGCGGGACAAGAGACCCAGTACTTC. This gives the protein CAIRSAGQETQYF.